This passage covers 17 T cell receptor beta chains from one sample sequenced in a study of CD8+ T cells in alopecia areata. cDNA serving as the sequencing template came from extracted, reverse transcribed RNA. This table comes from immunoSEQ multiplex PCR, and its TCRdb copy is limited to in-frame clones, with some not included. This table holds about 110,000 clones, roughly 60% found once. The sample comprised CD8+ T cells sorted from blood. Receptors were obtained from a human donor in good health.

This clone was seen more than once but under ten times. The chain has TRBV27 and TRBJ1-1, with a weak D call TRBD1 (5 bases). CDR3 size: 15 residues. Germline V CDR1 and CDR2: MNHEY, SMNVEV (reference sequence). With 2 bases removed from V and 1 base from J, the gap between germline ends came to 11 bases. CDR3 nucleotide sequence: TGTGCCAGCAGTTTAAAGAACAGGAGGAACACTGAAGCTTTCTTT. Translated: CASSLKNRRNTEAFF.

The genes are TRBV7-8 and TRBJ1-2; the D is unclear. The germline gives CDR1 SGHVS, CDR2 FQNEAQ. The length of the CDR3 is 13 residues. V was cut by 5 bases and J by 3 bases, with 10 bases left in between. Here the CDR3 DNA reads TGTGCCAGCAGCATTCTAGGTTACTATGGCTACACCTTC. This translates into CASSILGYYGYTF.

This clone was recorded a few times. The chain has TRBV5-4 and TRBJ2-7; 7 bases agree with TRBD2. V lost 0 bases and J lost 6; bases outside the gene matches: 3. Per the germline V gene, CDR1 is SGHNT and CDR2 is YYREEE (reference sequence). The CDR3 runs to 13 residues. The CDR3 DNA follows: TGTGCCAGCAGCTTGGAGGCTAGCGGCGAGCAGTACTTC. It codes for CASSLEASGEQYF.

This chain links TRBV29-1 with TRBJ2-2, with D perhaps TRBD2 (5 bases). Germline-derived CDR1 and CDR2 are SQVTM and ANQGSEA. Trimming pared 4 bases from V and 5 bases from J, leaving 8 bases between. The CDR3 runs to 12 residues. CDR3 coding DNA: TGCAGCGTTGGGGAGCAAACCGGGGAGCTGTTTTTT. As protein: CSVGEQTGELFF.

This clone was detected a few times. V gene TRBV29-1 combines with J gene TRBJ1-6; no firm D call. With 2 bases removed from V and 8 bases from J, the gap between germline ends came to 16 bases. CDR1 SQVTM and CDR2 ANQGSEA come from the germline V gene. This CDR3 is built from 15 residues. For the CDR3, the DNA is TGCAGCGTTGAATACGGGTCTTCAGAGGATTCACCCCTCCACTTT. As protein: CSVEYGSSEDSPLHF.

This clone was recorded a few times. The chain recombines TRBV28 with TRBJ1-2, with D possibly being TRBD1 (5 bases). V was shortened by 6 bases and J by 0 bases, with 11 bases between the two germline ends. Per germline, CDR1 MDHEN and CDR2 SYDVKM. CDR3 length: 14 amino acids. CDR3 nucleotide sequence: TGTGCCAGCAGCCCGACAGTTTCTAACTATGGCTACACCTTC. The encoded protein is CASSPTVSNYGYTF.

The V call is TRBV27, the J call TRBJ2-7; TRBD1 matches 9 bases. The CDR3 is 15 residues long. Trimming cost V 5 bases and J 1 base; bases outside gene matches: 6. Germline CDR1 reads MNHEY; CDR2 reads SMNVEV (reference sequence). The CDR3 is CASSPGTGKSYEQYF. The DNA of the CDR3 is TGTGCCAGCAGTCCAGGGACAGGGAAATCCTACGAGCAGTACTTC.

This clone was counted only a few times. The chain uses TRBV13 and TRBJ2-7; weak D call: TRBD1 (6 bases). V gave up 5 bases and J gave up 3 bases, with 11 bases separating them. Germline lookup yields CDR1 PRHDT and CDR2 FYEKMQ (reference sequence). This CDR3 region has 13 residues. Here the CDR3 DNA reads TGTGCCAGCAGCCAGGGGTCTGGCTACGAGCAGTACTTC. Its translation: CASSQGSGYEQYF.

The genes are TRBV13 and TRBJ1-2, with TRBD1 identical over 9 bases. The germline gives CDR1 PRHDT, CDR2 FYEKMQ (reference sequence). The CDR3 totals 14 residues. V lost 5 bases, J lost 8 bases, and 9 bases stayed unmatched. The CDR3 DNA reads as TGTGCCAGCAGCCTACCGGGACAGGGCTCCGGCTACACCTTC. Translation gives CASSLPGQGSGYTF.

The CDR3 spells CATSRAGGEETQYF. The CDR3 coding sequence is TGTGCCACCAGCAGAGCAGGGGGCGAAGAGACCCAGTACTTC. The chain joins TRBV15 to TRBJ2-5; TRBD1 matches at 8 bases. With 1 base clipped from V and 3 bases from J, the junction kept 1 base outside the gene matches. The length of the CDR3 is 14 residues. Germline CDR1 and CDR2: LNHNV and YYDKDF (reference sequence).

This clone has only a few counts. This sequence joins TRBV29-1 and TRBJ1-1; D may be TRBD1 (5 bases). CDR1 and CDR2 (germline): SQVTM, ANQGSEA. This CDR3 is 14 amino acids long. Trimming pared 3 bases from V and 10 bases from J, leaving 21 bases between. CDR3 protein: CSVESRSGSQAAFF. The CDR3, as DNA: TGCAGCGTTGAGAGTCGGTCAGGGTCCCAGGCAGCTTTCTTT.

The J gene is TRBJ2-5, the V gene TRBV30, with D perhaps TRBD2 (5 bases). The CDR3 runs to 13 residues. With 2 bases removed from V and 5 bases from J, the gap between germline ends came to 12 bases. Germline assignment: CDR1 GTSNPN and CDR2 SVGIG (reference sequence). The CDR3 is CAWSLLPGETQYF. CDR3 nucleotide sequence: TGTGCCTGGAGTCTACTCCCGGGGGAGACCCAGTACTTC.

The rearrangement links TRBV25-1 to TRBJ2-7, with unresolved D. The germline V and J ends were trimmed by 6 bases and 4 bases, with 4 bases remaining between them. Germline V gives CDR1 MGHDK, CDR2 SYGVNS. CDR3 length: 10 amino acids. The CDR3 loop is CASRGYEQYF. The CDR3 region has the DNA TGTGCCAGCAGGGGATACGAGCAGTACTTC.

The chain is built from TRBV7-9 and TRBJ2-5, with no clear D. Per the germline V gene, CDR1 is SEHNR and CDR2 is FQNEAQ (reference sequence). V was cut by 5 bases and J by 2 bases, with 15 bases left in between. CDR3 length: 15 residues. For the CDR3, the DNA is TGTGCCAGCAGCCAGGTATCCGGACGGCAAGAGACCCAGTACTTC. This gives the protein CASSQVSGRQETQYF.

Notes on this clone: A far larger clone is only one base removed, so a read error is likely. The rearrangement uses TRBV5-6 and TRBJ2-1; 12 bases are a match to TRBD2. This CDR3 spans 16 amino acids. Germline CDR1 reads SGHDT; CDR2 reads YYEEEE. Trimming cost V 5 bases and J 5 bases; bases outside gene matches: 8. The CDR3 DNA reads TGTGCCAGCAGTCAGAGACTAGCGGGGGACCACAATGAGCAGTTCTTC. Protein sequence: CASSQRLAGDHNEQFF.

There are a few counts of this clone. This chain connects TRBV11-2 to TRBJ2-2; D not certain. The V end lost 3 bases, the J end lost 6 bases, and 8 bases lay between the germline ends. Germline V CDR1 and CDR2: SGHAT, FQNNGV. The CDR3 length is 13 residues. The chain's CDR3 is CASSLVIAGELFF. CDR3 coding DNA: TGTGCCAGCAGCTTGGTCATCGCCGGGGAGCTGTTTTTT. Full variable domain (missing parts from reference TRBV11-2 and TRBJ2-2): EAGVAQSPRYKIIEKRQSVAFWCNPISGHATLYWYQQILGQGPKLLIQFQNNGVVDDSQLPKDRFSAERLKGVDSTLKIQPAKLEDSAVYLCASSLVIAGELFFGEGSRLTVL.

There are a few counts of this clone. The chain has TRBV4-3 and TRBJ2-7, with D unresolved. Germline assignment: CDR1 LGHNA and CDR2 YSLEER. The ends were cut back, 0 bases at V and 4 bases at J, with 13 bases in the middle. The length of the CDR3 is 15 residues. The CDR3 DNA is TGCGCCAGCAGCCAAGAAAGGGCCTCGAATTACGAGCAGTACTTC. Translation: CASSQERASNYEQYF.